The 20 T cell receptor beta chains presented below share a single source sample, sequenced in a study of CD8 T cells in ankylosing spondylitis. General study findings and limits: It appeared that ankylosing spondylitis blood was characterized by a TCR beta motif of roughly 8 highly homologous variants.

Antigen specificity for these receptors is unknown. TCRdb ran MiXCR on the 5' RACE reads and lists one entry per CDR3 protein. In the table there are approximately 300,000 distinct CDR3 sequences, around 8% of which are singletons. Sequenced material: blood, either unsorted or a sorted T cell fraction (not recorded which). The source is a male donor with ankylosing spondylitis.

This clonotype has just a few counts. As DNA, the CDR3 is TGCGCCAGCAGCCAAGTAGATGAGCAGCCCCAGCATTTT. As protein: CASSQVDEQPQHF. This chain uses TRBV4-1 with TRBJ1-5; D not resolved. This CDR3 spans 13 amino acids. In germline, CDR1 is MGHRA, CDR2 YSYEKL. Between the trimmed V and J ends, which lost 1 base and 7 bases, there was a span of 8 bases.

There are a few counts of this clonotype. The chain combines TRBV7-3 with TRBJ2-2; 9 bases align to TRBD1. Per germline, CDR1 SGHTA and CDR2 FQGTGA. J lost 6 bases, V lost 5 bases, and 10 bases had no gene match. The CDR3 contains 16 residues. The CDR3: CASSRPGQGRSGELFF. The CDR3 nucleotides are TGTGCCAGCAGCCGACCGGGACAGGGTCGGTCCGGGGAGCTGTTTTTT.

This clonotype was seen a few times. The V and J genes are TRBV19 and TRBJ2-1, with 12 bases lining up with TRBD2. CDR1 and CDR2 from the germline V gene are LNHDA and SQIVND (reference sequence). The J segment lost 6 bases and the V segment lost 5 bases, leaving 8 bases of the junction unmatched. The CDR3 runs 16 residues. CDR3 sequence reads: CASSEQLAGGGNEQFF. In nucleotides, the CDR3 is TGTGCCAGTAGTGAACAACTAGCGGGAGGAGGCAATGAGCAGTTCTTC.

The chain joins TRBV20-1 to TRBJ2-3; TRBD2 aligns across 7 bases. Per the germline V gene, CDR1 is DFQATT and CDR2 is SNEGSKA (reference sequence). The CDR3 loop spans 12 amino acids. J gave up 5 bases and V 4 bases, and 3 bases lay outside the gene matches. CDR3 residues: CSAILARDTQYF. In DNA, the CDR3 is TGCAGTGCTATACTAGCGCGAGATACGCAGTATTTT.

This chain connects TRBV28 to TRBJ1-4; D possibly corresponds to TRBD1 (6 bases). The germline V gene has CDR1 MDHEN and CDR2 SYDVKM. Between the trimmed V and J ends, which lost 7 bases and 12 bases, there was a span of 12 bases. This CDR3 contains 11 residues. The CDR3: CASNQGRELFF. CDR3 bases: TGTGCCAGCAATCAGGGGAGGGAACTGTTTTTT.

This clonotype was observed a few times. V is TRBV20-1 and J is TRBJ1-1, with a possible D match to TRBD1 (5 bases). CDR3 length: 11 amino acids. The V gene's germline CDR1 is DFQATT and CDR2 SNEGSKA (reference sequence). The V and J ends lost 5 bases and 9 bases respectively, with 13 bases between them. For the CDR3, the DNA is TGCAGTGCTGGGGGAGGGCGGAAAGCTTTCTTT. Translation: CSAGGGRKAFF.

CDR3 sequence (DNA): TGTGCCAGCAGCCAAGACCCCTGGACAGGCTTTAGCGGGATGACGTCCTACGAGCAGTACTTC. Residues: CASSQDPWTGFSGMTSYEQYF. This sequence joins TRBV3-1 and TRBJ2-7; tentative D call: TRBD2 (8 bases). The CDR3 spans 21 residues. Trimming removed 0 bases at V and 1 base at J, with 28 bases between. Germline loops: CDR1 LGHDT, CDR2 YNNKEL (reference sequence).

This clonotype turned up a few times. The CDR3 DNA reads TGCAGCGTTCTCGCGAAGTTGCGGGCTAACAATGAGCAGTTCTTC. Translation: CSVLAKLRANNEQFF. J is TRBJ2-1 and V is TRBV29-1; weak D call: TRBD2 (5 bases). The CDR3 is made up of 15 amino acids. V lost 5 bases, J lost 5 bases, and 19 bases lay in between. Per the germline V gene, CDR1 is SQVTM and CDR2 is ANQGSEA.

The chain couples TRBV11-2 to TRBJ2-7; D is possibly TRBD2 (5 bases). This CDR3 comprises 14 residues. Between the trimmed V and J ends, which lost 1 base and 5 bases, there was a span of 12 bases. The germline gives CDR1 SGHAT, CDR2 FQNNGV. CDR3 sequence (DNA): TGTGCCAGCAGCTTAGCCGGGGAGACCCACGAGCAGTACTTC. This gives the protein CASSLAGETHEQYF. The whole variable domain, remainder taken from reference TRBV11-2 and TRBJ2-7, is EAGVAQSPRYKIIEKRQSVAFWCNPISGHATLYWYQQILGQGPKLLIQFQNNGVVDDSQLPKDRFSAERLKGVDSTLKIQPAKLEDSAVYLCASSLAGETHEQYFGPGTRLTVT.

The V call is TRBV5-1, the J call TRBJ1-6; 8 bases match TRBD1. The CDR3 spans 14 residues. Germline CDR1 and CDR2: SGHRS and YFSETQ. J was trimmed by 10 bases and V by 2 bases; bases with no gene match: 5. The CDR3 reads CASSLRQGNSPLHF. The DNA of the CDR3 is TGCGCCAGCAGCTTAAGACAGGGGAACTCACCCCTCCACTTT.

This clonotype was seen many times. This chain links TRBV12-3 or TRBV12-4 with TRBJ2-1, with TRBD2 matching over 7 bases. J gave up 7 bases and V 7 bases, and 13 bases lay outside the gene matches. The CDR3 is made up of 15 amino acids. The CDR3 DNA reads TGTGCCAGCACGACCCGTGGACTAGGGTTGAATGAGCAGTTCTTC. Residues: CASTTRGLGLNEQFF.

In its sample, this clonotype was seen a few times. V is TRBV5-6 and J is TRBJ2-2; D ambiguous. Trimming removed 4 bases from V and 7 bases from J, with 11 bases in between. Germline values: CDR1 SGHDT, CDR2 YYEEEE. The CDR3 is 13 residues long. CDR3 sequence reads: CASSKVASGELFF. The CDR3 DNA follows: TGTGCCAGCAGCAAGGTTGCAAGCGGGGAGCTGTTTTTT.

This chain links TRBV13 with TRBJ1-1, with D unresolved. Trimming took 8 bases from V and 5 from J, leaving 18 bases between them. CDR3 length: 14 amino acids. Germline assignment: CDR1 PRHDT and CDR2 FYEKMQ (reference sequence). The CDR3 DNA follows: TGTGCCAGCCGCTACACCGTGGGGAGTACTGAAGCTTTCTTT. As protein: CASRYTVGSTEAFF.

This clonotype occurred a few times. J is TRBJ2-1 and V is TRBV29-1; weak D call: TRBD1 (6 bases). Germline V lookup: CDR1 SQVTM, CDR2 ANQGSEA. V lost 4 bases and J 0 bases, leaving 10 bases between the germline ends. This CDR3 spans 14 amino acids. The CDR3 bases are TGCAGCGTTGGACAGGCGAGCTCCTACAATGAGCAGTTCTTC. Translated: CSVGQASSYNEQFF.

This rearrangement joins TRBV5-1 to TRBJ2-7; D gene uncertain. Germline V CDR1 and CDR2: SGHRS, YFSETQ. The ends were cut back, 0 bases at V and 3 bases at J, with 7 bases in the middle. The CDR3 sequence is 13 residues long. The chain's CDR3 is CASSLGRHYEQYF. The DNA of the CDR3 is TGCGCCAGCAGCTTGGGCAGGCACTACGAGCAGTACTTC.

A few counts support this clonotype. CDR3 protein: CASTTGTGLFLGNEQYF. The CDR3, as DNA: TGTGCCAGCACCACAGGGACAGGGTTGTTCCTGGGAAACGAGCAGTACTTC. The chain recombines TRBV27 with TRBJ2-7, with 9 positions matching TRBD1. V lost 7 bases and J lost 5; bases outside the gene matches: 18. Looked up from germline, CDR1 is MNHEY and CDR2 is SMNVEV (reference sequence). The CDR3 consists of 17 residues.

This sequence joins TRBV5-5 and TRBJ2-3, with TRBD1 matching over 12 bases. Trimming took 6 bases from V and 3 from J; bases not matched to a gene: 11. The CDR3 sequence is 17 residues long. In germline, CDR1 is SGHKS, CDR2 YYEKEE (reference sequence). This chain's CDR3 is CASTGMPGQGATDTQYF. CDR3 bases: TGTGCCAGCACCGGAATGCCGGGACAGGGGGCTACAGATACGCAGTATTTT. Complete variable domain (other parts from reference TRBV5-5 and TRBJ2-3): DAGVTQSPTHLIKTRGQQVTLRCSPISGHKSVSWYQQVLGQGPQFIFQYYEKEERGRGNFPDRFSARQFPNYSSELNVNALLLGDSALYLCASTGMPGQGATDTQYFGPGTRLTVL.

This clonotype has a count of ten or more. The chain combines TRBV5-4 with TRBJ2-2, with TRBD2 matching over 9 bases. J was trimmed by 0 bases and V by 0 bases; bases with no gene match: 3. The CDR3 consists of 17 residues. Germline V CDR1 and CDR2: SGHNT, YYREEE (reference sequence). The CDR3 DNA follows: TGTGCCAGCAGCTTGGGACTAGCGGCCGCGAACACCGGGGAGCTGTTTTTT. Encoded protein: CASSLGLAAANTGELFF.

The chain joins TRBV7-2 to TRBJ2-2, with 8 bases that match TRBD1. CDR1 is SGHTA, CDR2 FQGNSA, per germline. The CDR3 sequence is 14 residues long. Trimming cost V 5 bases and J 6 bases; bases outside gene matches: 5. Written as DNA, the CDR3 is TGTGCCAGCAGCAGAACAGGGGGTGCCGGGGAGCTGTTTTTT. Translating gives CASSRTGGAGELFF.

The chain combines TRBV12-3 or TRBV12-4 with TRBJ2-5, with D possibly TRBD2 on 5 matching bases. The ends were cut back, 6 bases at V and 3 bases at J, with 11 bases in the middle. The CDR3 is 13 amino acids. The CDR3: CASRRRGEETQYF. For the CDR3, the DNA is TGTGCCAGCAGGAGACGGGGTGAAGAGACCCAGTACTTC.